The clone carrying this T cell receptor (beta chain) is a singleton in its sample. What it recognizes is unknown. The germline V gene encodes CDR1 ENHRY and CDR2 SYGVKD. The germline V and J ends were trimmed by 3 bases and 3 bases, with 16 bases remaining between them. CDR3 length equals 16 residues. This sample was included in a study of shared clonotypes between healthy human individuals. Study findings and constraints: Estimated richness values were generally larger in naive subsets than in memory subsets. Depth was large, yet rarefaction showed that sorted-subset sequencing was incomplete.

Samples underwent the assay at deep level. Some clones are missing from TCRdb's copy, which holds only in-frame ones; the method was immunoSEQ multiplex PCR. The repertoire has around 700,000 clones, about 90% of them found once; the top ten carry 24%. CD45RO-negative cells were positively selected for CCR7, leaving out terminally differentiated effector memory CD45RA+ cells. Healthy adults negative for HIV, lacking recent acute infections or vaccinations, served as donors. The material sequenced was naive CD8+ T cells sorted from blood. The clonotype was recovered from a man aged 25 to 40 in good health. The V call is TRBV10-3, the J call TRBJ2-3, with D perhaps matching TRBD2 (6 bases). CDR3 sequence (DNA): TGTGCCATCAGTGAAGTGGGACTGAGGGGTACAGATACGCAGTATTTT. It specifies CAISEVGLRGTDTQYF.